The 32 T cell receptor beta chains below come from one sample, sequenced in a study of T-cell reconstitution after alpha-beta-depleted transplantation in children. Preparation of the TCRbeta library used unique molecular identifiers. A single record per CDR3 protein comes from TCRdb applying MiXCR to the PCR reads. The sample lists some 840,000 distinct CDR3 sequences; roughly 15% were seen once. The sequencing used PBMCs, mostly from graft donor cells, collected 360 days after TCRalphabeta/CD19-depleted stem cell transplant. These receptor sequences come from a male patient under 18 who had a stem cell transplant for acute lymphoblastic leukemia, so the T cells may come from the graft donor.

The CDR3 region is CSARDPAGLAYNEQFF. The CDR3 nucleotides are TGCAGTGCTAGGGATCCAGCGGGGCTCGCCTACAATGAGCAGTTCTTC. This rearrangement joins TRBV20-1 to TRBJ2-1; 7 bases fit TRBD2. CDR1 is DFQATT and CDR2 is SNEGSKA in the germline V gene (reference sequence). Trimming removed 3 bases from V and 2 bases from J; junction bases left unmatched: 10. The CDR3 has 16 amino acids.

This clonotype was seen more than once but under ten times. This chain uses TRBV20-1 with TRBJ2-7; TRBD2 aligns across 7 bases. V lost 2 bases to trimming and J lost 2 bases; unmatched junction nucleotides: 9. This CDR3 is 15 amino acids long. CDR1 and CDR2 from the germline V gene are DFQATT and SNEGSKA (reference sequence). CDR3 region: CSARLGGSLAYEQYF. The DNA of the CDR3 is TGCAGTGCTAGATTAGGCGGGAGCCTGGCCTACGAGCAGTACTTC.

CDR3 loop: CSAATGTGAYEQYF. The CDR3 DNA follows: TGCAGTGCTGCTACCGGGACAGGGGCATACGAGCAGTACTTC. The chain couples TRBV20-1 to TRBJ2-7; 10 bases fit TRBD1. CDR1 and CDR2 (germline): DFQATT, SNEGSKA (reference sequence). J lost 4 bases, V lost 5 bases, and 8 bases had no gene match. The CDR3 contains 14 residues.

V and J are TRBV20-1 and TRBJ2-1; D may be TRBD2 (6 bases). Looked up from germline, CDR1 is DFQATT and CDR2 is SNEGSKA (reference sequence). Trimming stripped 4 bases from V and 4 bases from J, with 11 bases between. This CDR3 comprises 13 residues. CDR3 sequence: CSAMVAAYNEQFF. In DNA, the CDR3 is TGCAGTGCTATGGTAGCGGCATACAATGAGCAGTTCTTC.

This clonotype was seen only a few times. The J gene is TRBJ2-2, the V gene TRBV20-1; 7 bases line up with TRBD1. Germline V gene data show CDR1 as DFQATT and CDR2 as SNEGSKA (reference sequence). This CDR3 comprises 17 residues. V trimming: 0 bases; J trimming: 4 bases; junction bases outside the gene matches: 11. The CDR3, as DNA: TGCAGTGCTAGAGACTCGCGACAGGGCTCGACCACCGGGGAGCTGTTTTTT. This codes for CSARDSRQGSTTGELFF.

V and J are TRBV12-3 or TRBV12-4 and TRBJ2-5, with D maybe TRBD2 (5 bases). V was shortened by 2 bases and J by 5 bases, with 9 bases between the two germline ends. This CDR3 comprises 13 residues. CDR3 DNA: TGTGCCAGCAGTTTATTTTGGAGGGAGACCCAGTACTTC. It codes for CASSLFWRETQYF.

Comment on this clonotype: This clone may be a read error of a much larger clone one base away. The rearrangement joins TRBV29-1 to TRBJ2-1; TRBD2 aligns across 8 bases. The CDR3 consists of 11 residues. The V gene's germline CDR1 is SQVTM and CDR2 ANQGSEA. The CDR3 DNA reads as TGCAGCGTTTCGAGCGGGAGCTCCCAAGTCTTC. It is translated as CSVSSGSSQVF.

This chain uses TRBV14 with TRBJ1-1; possibly TRBD1 for D (6 bases). The germline V and J ends were trimmed by 4 bases and 3 bases, with 18 bases remaining between them. The CDR3 is 16 amino acids. The V gene's germline CDR1 is SGHDN and CDR2 FVKESK. CDR3 region: CASSLFAGGADTEAFF. The DNA of the CDR3 is TGTGCCAGCAGCCTTTTCGCGGGGGGCGCCGACACTGAAGCTTTCTTT.

The table lists this clonotype with a count of one. The rearrangement joins TRBV4-2 to TRBJ2-7; D ambiguous. The CDR3 sequence is 14 residues long. Germline V CDR1 and CDR2: LGHNA, YNFKEQ. Between the trimmed V and J ends, which lost 6 bases and 6 bases, there was a span of 18 bases. CDR3 sequence (DNA): TGTGCCAGCAGATCTGCCCCAACTTGGGGCGAGCAGTACTTC. This translates into CASRSAPTWGEQYF.

On this clonotype itself: A much larger clone differs from this one at a single base, so this may be a read error. Because the CDR3 is missing its conserved closing phenylalanine or tryptophan, this is likely a read error. This chain joins TRBV9 and TRBJ1-1; 7 nucleotides line up with TRBD1. With 0 bases clipped from V and 7 bases from J, the junction kept 9 bases outside the gene matches. This CDR3 has 15 residues. Germline V CDR1 and CDR2: SGDLS, YYNGEE. This CDR3 reads CASSVGTGGGFEAFS. Here the CDR3 DNA reads TGTGCCAGCAGCGTAGGGACAGGTGGGGGGTTTGAAGCTTTCTCT.

V gene TRBV4-1 combines with J gene TRBJ1-5; D remains ambiguous. Trimming removed 1 base at V and 4 bases at J, with 23 bases between. Germline V lookup: CDR1 MGHRA, CDR2 YSYEKL. The CDR3 runs to 19 residues. The CDR3 is CASSQVRTPRAKANQPQHF. DNA for the CDR3: TGCGCCAGCAGCCAAGTAAGGACTCCCCGCGCTAAAGCGAATCAGCCCCAGCATTTT.

The table lists this clonotype with many counts. The chain employs TRBV4-1 and TRBJ1-5, with D uncertain. From germline, CDR1 is MGHRA and CDR2 YSYEKL. The CDR3 is made up of 14 amino acids. Between the trimmed V and J ends, which lost 4 bases and 4 bases, there was a span of 11 bases. In DNA, the CDR3 is TGCGCCAGCAGCCTGGGAACGAGTAATCAGCCCCAGCATTTT. It is translated as CASSLGTSNQPQHF.

Many counts were recorded for this clonotype. This rearrangement joins TRBV20-1 to TRBJ1-1; no clear D. V dropped 4 bases and J dropped 6 bases, with 12 bases sitting between them. Germline assignment: CDR1 DFQATT and CDR2 SNEGSKA (reference sequence). The CDR3 loop spans 12 amino acids. CDR3 sequence (DNA): TGCAGTGCTATCCGGGGAGGTGCTGAAGCTTTCTTT. Translating gives CSAIRGGAEAFF.

This chain uses TRBV5-1 with TRBJ2-7; TRBD2 matches 10 bases. Germline CDR1 and CDR2: SGHRS and YFSETQ. Unmatched junction bases numbered 7, after V lost 2 bases and J lost 8 bases. The CDR3 consists of 14 residues. DNA for the CDR3: TGCGCCAGCAGCTTAGCGGGAGGGCCTGTGAAGCAGTACTTC. Translating it yields CASSLAGGPVKQYF.

The rearrangement joins TRBV7-9 to TRBJ2-2, with a possible D match to TRBD2 (6 bases). CDR1 is SEHNR and CDR2 is FQNEAQ in the germline V gene (reference sequence). Trimming left V 2 bases short and J 3 bases short, with 13 bases between. This CDR3 is built from 16 residues. This CDR3 reads CASSLPRDFDTGELFF. As DNA, the CDR3 is TGTGCCAGCAGCTTACCCCGGGACTTCGACACCGGGGAGCTGTTTTTT.

This clonotype was counted many times. V and J are TRBV29-1 and TRBJ2-1; D may be TRBD2 (6 bases). Germline V CDR1 and CDR2: SQVTM, ANQGSEA. The V end was cut by 6 bases, the J end by 7 bases, with 19 bases between. CDR3 size: 14 residues. The DNA for the CDR3 is TGCAGCGTAGCCATGGGGGGAGGAGGAAATGAGCAGTTCTTC. This encodes CSVAMGGGGNEQFF.

V usage is TRBV29-1 and J usage is TRBJ2-6, with D unclear. V was clipped by 4 bases and J by 2 bases, with 6 bases between them. This CDR3 contains 13 residues. From germline, CDR1 is SQVTM and CDR2 ANQGSEA. CDR3 amino acids: CSVVPAGANVLTF. The DNA of the CDR3 is TGCAGCGTTGTTCCAGCTGGGGCCAACGTCCTGACTTTC.

There are many counts of this clonotype. V and J are TRBV9 and TRBJ2-1; the D is unclear. CDR3 length: 15 amino acids. Germline CDR1 SGDLS, CDR2 YYNGEE. Deletions cut 0 bases from V and 0 bases from J, with 7 bases between. The DNA of the CDR3 is TGTGCCAGCAGCGTAGGAACAGTCTCCTACAATGAGCAGTTCTTC. Amino acids: CASSVGTVSYNEQFF.

There are a few counts of this clonotype. This chain links TRBV5-5 with TRBJ2-3; no definite D call. The length of the CDR3 is 14 residues. The ends were cut back, 2 bases at V and 1 base at J, with 8 bases in the middle. Germline V gene sequence: CDR1 SGHKS, CDR2 YYEKEE (reference sequence). CDR3 DNA: TGTGCCAGCAGCTTTGTCCAGCGCACAGATACGCAGTATTTT. Encoded protein: CASSFVQRTDTQYF.

This clonotype was recorded a few times. J is TRBJ2-5 and V is TRBV5-1; TRBD1 or TRBD2 may be the D gene (5 bases each). Germline values: CDR1 SGHRS, CDR2 YFSETQ. Trimming took off 7 bases at V and 1 base at J, with 17 bases between the two ends. The CDR3 has 15 amino acids. The CDR3 region is CASLPLGTLQETQYF. CDR3 nucleotide sequence: TGCGCCAGCCTGCCCCTAGGGACGCTCCAAGAGACCCAGTACTTC. Drawing the rest from reference TRBV5-1 and TRBJ2-5, the complete variable domain is KAGVTQTPRYLIKTRGQQVTLSCSPISGHRSVSWYQQTPGQGLQFLFEYFSETQRNKGNFPGRFSGRQFSNSRSEMNVSTLELGDSALYLCASLPLGTLQETQYFGPGTRLLVL.

The chain couples TRBV3-1 to TRBJ2-1, with D possibly matching TRBD1 (6 bases). The CDR3 covers 15 residues. Per the germline V gene, CDR1 is LGHDT and CDR2 is YNNKEL (reference sequence). Trimming left V 0 bases short and J 6 bases short, with 12 bases between. This CDR3 reads CASSQEGQGSNEQFF. The CDR3, as DNA: TGTGCCAGCAGCCAAGAGGGCCAGGGGTCCAATGAGCAGTTCTTC.

V gene TRBV15 combines with J gene TRBJ2-1; TRBD1 matches at 7 bases. Trimming removed 2 bases from V and 6 bases from J; junction bases left unmatched: 4. Germline V lookup: CDR1 LNHNV, CDR2 YYDKDF (reference sequence). The CDR3 consists of 14 residues. CDR3 in amino acids: CATSRTGTVNEQFF. The CDR3 DNA reads TGTGCCACCAGCAGAACCGGGACAGTCAATGAGCAGTTCTTC.

V gene TRBV2 combines with J gene TRBJ1-1, with TRBD1 matching 9 bases. Germline V gives CDR1 SNHLY, CDR2 FYNNEI. V lost 7 bases to trimming and J lost 1 base; unmatched junction nucleotides: 4. This CDR3 has 14 amino acids. The CDR3 nucleotides are TGTGCCAGCAAGGGACAGGGTCCGAACACTGAAGCTTTCTTT. Its protein product is CASKGQGPNTEAFF.

This clonotype came up a few times. J is TRBJ2-6 and V is TRBV13; 7 bases are a match to TRBD1. V lost 5 bases to trimming and J lost 1 base; unmatched junction nucleotides: 11. Germline assignment: CDR1 PRHDT and CDR2 FYEKMQ (reference sequence). The CDR3 contains 18 residues. The CDR3 DNA follows: TGTGCCAGCAGCCCGCACAGGGGTGAAGTTTCTGGGGCCAACGTCCTGACTTTC. Its protein product is CASSPHRGEVSGANVLTF.

V is TRBV10-3 and J is TRBJ2-1; 9 bases fit TRBD2. Germline V gene sequence: CDR1 ENHRY, CDR2 SYGVKD. V lost 3 bases, J lost 7 bases, and 10 bases stayed unmatched. The CDR3 spans 16 residues. For the CDR3, the DNA is TGTGCCATCAGTGATAGTAGCGGGAGCCAAACGAATGAGCAGTTCTTC. Translating it yields CAISDSSGSQTNEQFF.

The chain couples TRBV12-3 or TRBV12-4 to TRBJ2-1; 11 nucleotides align to TRBD2. The CDR3 has 16 amino acids. Trimming at V came to 3 bases and at J to 4 bases, leaving 5 bases not matched to a gene. CDR3 nucleotides: TGTGCCAGCAGTTTTCGGTCTAGCGGGAGGTACAATGAGCAGTTCTTC. This gives the protein CASSFRSSGRYNEQFF.

In this sample, this clonotype turned up once. This rearrangement joins TRBV11-1 to TRBJ2-1, with 9 bases lining up with TRBD2. From germline, CDR1 is SGHAT and CDR2 FQDESV (reference sequence). V lost 0 bases to trimming and J lost 2 bases; unmatched junction nucleotides: 8. The CDR3 has 18 amino acids. The chain's CDR3 is CASSLAATSGPTYNEQFF. In DNA, the CDR3 is TGTGCCAGCAGCTTAGCGGCGACTAGCGGCCCTACCTACAATGAGCAGTTCTTC. Complete variable domain (other parts from reference TRBV11-1 and TRBJ2-1): EAEVAQSPRYKITEKSQAVAFWCDPISGHATLYWYRQILGQGPELLVQFQDESVVDDSQLPKDRFSAERLKGVDSTLKIQPAELGDSAMYLCASSLAATSGPTYNEQFFGPGTRLTVL.

This clonotype was recorded a few times. This chain uses TRBV25-1 with TRBJ1-2, with D possibly TRBD1 on 6 matching bases. The germline CDR1 and CDR2 sequences are MGHDK and SYGVNS. V was clipped by 5 bases and J by 6 bases, with 25 bases between them. The CDR3 spans 17 residues. The CDR3 region has the DNA TGTGCCAGCAGTAGGCGGCAGGGGTCCCGGGTCGGCGATGGCTACACCTTC. The encoded protein is CASSRRQGSRVGDGYTF.

This sequence joins TRBV23-1 and TRBJ2-7; D is uncertain. TRBV23-1 is designated an ORF whose function remains uncertain. This CDR3 is 13 amino acids long. The ends were cut back, 0 bases at V and 2 bases at J, with 5 bases in the middle. CDR3 residues: CASSQSATYEQYF. The CDR3 nucleotides are TGCGCCAGCAGTCAATCGGCTACCTACGAGCAGTACTTC.

This clonotype showed up just a few times. The gene calls are TRBV2 and TRBJ1-2, with a tentative D call TRBD1 (5 bases). The ends were cut back, 0 bases at V and 8 bases at J, with 10 bases in the middle. The CDR3 runs 13 residues. CDR1 and CDR2 (germline): SNHLY, FYNNEI. As DNA, the CDR3 is TGTGCCAGCAGTGAAGCCGACAGTATGGGCTACACCTTC. As protein: CASSEADSMGYTF.

V and J are TRBV9 and TRBJ2-2; the D gene is possibly TRBD1 (5 bases). V shed 3 bases and J shed 1 base, with 10 bases lying between them. The CDR3 loop spans 15 amino acids. Germline V gene sequence: CDR1 SGDLS, CDR2 YYNGEE. CDR3 residues: CASSDTDRNTGELFF. The DNA for the CDR3 is TGTGCCAGCAGCGATACAGACAGGAACACCGGGGAGCTGTTTTTT. Combining the CDR3 with reference TRBV9 and TRBJ2-2 gives the whole variable domain DSGVTQTPKHLITATGQRVTLRCSPRSGDLSVYWYQQSLDQGLQFLIQYYNGEERAKGNILERFSAQQFPDLHSELNLSSLELGDSALYFCASSDTDRNTGELFFGEGSRLTVL.

The rearrangement joins TRBV12-3 or TRBV12-4 to TRBJ2-7; D may be TRBD2 (6 bases). Deletions cut 5 bases from V and 7 bases from J, with 12 bases between. This CDR3 has 12 amino acids. As DNA, the CDR3 is TGTGCCAGCAGTATCCATCGGGGGGAGCAGTACTTC. Amino acid sequence: CASSIHRGEQYF.